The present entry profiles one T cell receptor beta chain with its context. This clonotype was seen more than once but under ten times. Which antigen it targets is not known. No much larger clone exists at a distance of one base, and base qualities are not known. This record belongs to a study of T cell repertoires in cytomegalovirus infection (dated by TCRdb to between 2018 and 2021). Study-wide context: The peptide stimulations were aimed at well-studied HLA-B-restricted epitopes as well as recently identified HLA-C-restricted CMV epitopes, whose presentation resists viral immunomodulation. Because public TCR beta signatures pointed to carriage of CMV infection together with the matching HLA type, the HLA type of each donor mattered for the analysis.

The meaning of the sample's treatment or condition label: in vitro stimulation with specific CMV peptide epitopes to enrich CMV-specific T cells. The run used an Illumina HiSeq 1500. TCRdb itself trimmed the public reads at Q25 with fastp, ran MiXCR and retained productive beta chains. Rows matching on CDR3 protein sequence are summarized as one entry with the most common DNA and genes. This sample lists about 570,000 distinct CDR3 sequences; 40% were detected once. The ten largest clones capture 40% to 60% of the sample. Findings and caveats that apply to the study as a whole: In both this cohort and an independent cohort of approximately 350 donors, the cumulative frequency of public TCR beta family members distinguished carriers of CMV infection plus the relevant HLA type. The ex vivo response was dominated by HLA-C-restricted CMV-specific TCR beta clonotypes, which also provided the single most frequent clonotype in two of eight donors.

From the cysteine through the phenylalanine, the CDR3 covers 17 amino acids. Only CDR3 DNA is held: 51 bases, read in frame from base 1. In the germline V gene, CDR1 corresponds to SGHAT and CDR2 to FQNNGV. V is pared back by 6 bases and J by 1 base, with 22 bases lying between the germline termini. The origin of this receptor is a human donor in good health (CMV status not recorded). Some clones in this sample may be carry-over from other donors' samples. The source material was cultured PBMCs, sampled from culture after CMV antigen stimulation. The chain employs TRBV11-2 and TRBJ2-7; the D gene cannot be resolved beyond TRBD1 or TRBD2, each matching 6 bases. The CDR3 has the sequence CASRQVGSGRGSYEQYF. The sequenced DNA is TGTGCCAGCAGGCAAGTCGGGAGCGGTAGGGGGTCCTACGAGCAGTACTTC.